This T cell receptor (beta chain) originates from a study of blood T cell repertoires in COVID-19. Study summary: Samples came from the United States, Italy and Spain, spanning acute and convalescent COVID-19. In each case, the material was cDNA or gDNA derived from T cells, B-cell-depleted T cells, or PBMCs.

Original data processing: Cell counts per sample came from amplifying reference gene primers. Here immunoSEQ multiplex PCR was the method, and the copy in TCRdb shows in-frame clones only, minus some. For V, J and clone size, that table is used; D and trimming come from the DNA. The sample lists around 260,000 clones, around 87% seen once, with approximately 2.2% in the top ten. The length of the CDR3 is 15 residues. Germline values: CDR1 SEHNR, CDR2 FQNEAQ (reference sequence). V lost 4 bases, J lost 2 bases, and 6 bases stayed unmatched. The receptor was derived from a woman aged 45-60 years with acute or convalescent COVID-19. The specimen was peripheral blood. V and J are TRBV7-9 and TRBJ2-7; 9 nucleotides align to TRBD1. In DNA form, the CDR3 reads TGTGCCAGCAGCTCGTGGACAGGGGTGCCCTACGAGCAGTACTTC. Translated: CASSSWTGVPYEQYF.